Below, one T cell receptor beta chain is given with its context. Its specificity is unknown. This sample stems from a study of shared clonotypes between healthy human individuals. Study-wide background: The cohort had a couple of women and three men, ages 18 to 49. For every donor, three CD4 naive, three CD4 memory, two CD8 naive and one CD8 memory plates were used.

TCRdb keeps only in-frame clones here, not all; method: immunoSEQ multiplex PCR. The repertoire holds over 800,000 clones, with about 91% as singletons. Germline V CDR1 and CDR2: MDHEN, SYDVKM. Deletions cut 6 bases from V and 8 bases from J, with 19 bases between. CDR3 length: 15 amino acids. Naivety among CD8 cells was defined by CD45RO negativity and positive CCR7 selection, thereby excluding terminally differentiated effector memory CD45RA+ cells. Findings and caveats of the study: Clonotypes shared by all four donors outscored non-shared clonotypes in generation probability. What rarefaction showed was incomplete sorted-subset sequencing despite large depth.

The sequence came from a man aged 25-45 years in good health. V usage is TRBV28 and J usage is TRBJ1-4; the D gene is possibly TRBD1 (6 bases). The specimen sequenced was naive CD8+ T cells sorted from blood. The CDR3 spells CASSLPGAQGEKLFF. CDR3 sequence (DNA): TGTGCCAGCAGCTTACCGGGGGCTCAGGGGGAAAAACTGTTTTTT.